This T cell receptor beta chain derives from a study of tumor and adjacent non-tumor tissue in lung cancer. General study findings and limits: Top 100 clones took a larger repertoire share in normal lung. Patients with more diverse tumor TCRs had worse survival.

The template was RNA from unsorted bulk tissue. A modified ARM-PCR protocol with three rounds of nested PCR amplified TCRbeta. Via MiXCR, TCRdb re-called the multiplex PCR reads, giving one row per CDR3 protein. Altogether 200,000 to 250,000 distinct CDR3 sequences are present, about 71% being singletons, with the ten largest covering 20% to 25%. Regarding this clonotype: The antigen remains undetermined.

The ends lost 4 bases at V and 6 bases at J; junction bases unmatched: 6. Germline values: CDR1 LGHNA, CDR2 YSLEER. CDR3 length: 15 residues. The clonotype was recovered from a man in his sixties with non-small cell lung cancer. The sequenced sample consisted of lung tumor tissue. This rearrangement joins TRBV4-3 to TRBJ2-2; 9 nucleotides align to TRBD2. The CDR3 is CASSRTSDHAGELFF. DNA for the CDR3: TGCGCCAGCAGCCGGACTAGCGACCATGCCGGGGAGCTGTTTTTT.